This T cell receptor beta chain is drawn from a study of vaccination effects on CD4 cells after COVID-19 (dated by TCRdb to between 2020 and 2023). A note on the overall study: Each participant got two doses of an mRNA SARS-CoV-2 vaccine, either BNT162b2 or mRNA-1273. SARS-CoV-2 spike-specific CD4+ TCR repertoires were compared before and after mRNA vaccination in COVID-19 convalescent patients and in infection-naive vaccine recipients. Altogether, roughly 10 COVID-19 convalescent patients and a handful of SARS-CoV-2-naive healthy vaccine recipients made up the full study. The Oncomine TCR Beta short-read assay on an Illumina iSeq 100 was used to sequence cultures from other donors in the study.

Overall results and qualifications from the work: In healthy vaccine recipients, vaccine-induced clones were almost all SARS-CoV-2 mono-reactive, with only 1 of 255 cross-reactive with common cold coronaviruses. The study was limited by a small number of convalescent patients, and early post-infection timepoints were lacking. At late post-vaccination timepoints, both infection-induced and vaccine-induced clones showed marked clonal contraction, consistent with waning T cell responses.

Note on this clone: Its antigen is unknown. No base quality information exists; no much larger clone differs at one position.

Receptor amplification or capture employed the immunoSEQ multiplex PCR assay. DNA from the cultured, isolated CD4+ T cells was subjected to TCR beta CDR3 sequencing. The published analysis was carried out like this. Non-productive TCR sequences were removed, reads were trimmed to the CDR3 region, and CDR3s of at least 7 amino acids were retained. Antigen-specific clonotypes were identified with the MANAFEST web app by comparing expansion in peptide wells against reference cultures. Positive clones required FDR<0.05 expansion versus reference and all other wells, odds ratio above 5, and frequency above 0.1% in two replicate wells. Clonotypes significantly expanded in SARS-CoV-2 spike wells and in at least one common cold coronavirus spike condition were defined as cross-reactive. CDR3 similarity was assessed by Levenshtein distance with the stringdist R package, and unrooted trees were built with ape in R 3.6.1. In its TCRdb copy, this immuneACCESS table keeps in-frame sequences only and misses some clones. Where compared with another copy, unresolved V genes explain less than half of these, and the others have no known cause. The DNA was the basis for D and trimming; V, J and clone size are from that table. The sample yields about 24,000 clones; less than 80% were counted once. The ten largest clones take up around 3.3% of the sample.

The CDR3 measures 14 amino acids from cysteine to phenylalanine. CDR3 DNA only is kept here, 42 bases in frame from base 1. Trimming takes 4 bases off V and 4 bases off J; junction bases not matched to a gene: 4. According to the germline V gene, CDR1 reads KGHSH and CDR2 reads LQKENI. In the ViraFEST assay, PBMC were stimulated with viral peptide pools, and TCR sequencing was then used to find antigen-specific CD4+ T cell clonotypes based on their expansion. After 10 days of culture, CD4+ T cells were isolated with the EasySep CD4+ T cell isolation kit. Healthy vaccine recipients had no prior SARS-CoV-2 infection, confirmed by negative nucleocapsid antibodies before and after vaccination. A few million PBMC per well were cultured with 9 to 10 ug/ml peptides in IMDM containing approximately 4.5% human AB serum, around 9.7 IU/ml IL-2 and gentamicin. On days 3 and 7, half of the culture medium was replaced with fresh IL-2-containing medium. Each peptide stimulation condition was cultured in triplicate wells unless otherwise noted. PBMC were separated from whole blood using Ficoll-Paque Plus gradient centrifugation and were then either cryopreserved at -140C or used fresh. Overlapping peptide pools spanned the spike proteins of SARS-CoV-2 and the common cold coronaviruses HCoV-NL63, HCoV-OC43 and HCoV-229E. Genomic DNA was extracted from cultured CD4+ T cells with the QIAamp micro DNA kit.

This specimen was CD4+ T cells from PBMCs cultured with SARS-CoV-2 spike peptides, taken before COVID-19 vaccination. In light of the paper, this sample's cell subset or site label describes: SARS-CoV-2 spike overlapping peptide pool stimulation. The receptor chain draws on TRBV18 and TRBJ2-3; TRBD1 aligns with 8 central bases. The receptor's source is a human donor who received a COVID-19 vaccine. The DNA reads TGTGCCAGCTCACTAGAACAGGGGGCAGATACGCAGTATTTT. Translated, it reads CASSLEQGADTQYF. The CDR3, completed at both ends by the reference TRBV18 and TRBJ2-3 genes, gives the full variable domain NAGVMQNPRHLVRRRGQEARLRCSPMKGHSHVYWYRQLPEEGLKFMVYLQKENIIDESGMPKERFSAEFPKEGPSILRIQQVVRGDSAAYFCASSLEQGADTQYFGPGTRLTVL.